The clone carrying this T cell receptor beta chain occurred once. V lost 0 bases and J lost 3, with 5 bases in between. CDR1 is MNHEY, CDR2 SVGAGI, per germline. This CDR3 spans 13 amino acids. The input for sorted-subset replicate PCRs was 200 ng DNA, tens of thousands of T cell genomes. The data were produced by immunoSEQ multiplex PCR, yet TCRdb's version contains in-frame clones alone and is incomplete. This sample has around 350,000 clones, with roughly 70% found just once. The data belong to a study of shared clonotypes between healthy human individuals. The V and J genes are TRBV6-5 and TRBJ1-2; no reliable D call. The TCR comes from a young man in good health. What was sequenced was memory CD4+ T cells sorted from blood. Subset specified: CD45RA-negative fraction. Written as DNA, the CDR3 is TGTGCCAGCAGTTACTCGGGAGACTATGGCTACACCTTC. Its protein product is CASSYSGDYGYTF.